The present entry profiles one TCR beta chain with its context. The CDR3 covers 16 residues. Germline-derived CDR1 and CDR2 are GTSNPN and SVGIG (reference sequence). The V and J ends lost 5 bases and 0 bases respectively, with 14 bases between them. As originally analysed: Reference gene primer amplification yielded estimated nucleated cell counts. Some clones are missing from TCRdb's copy, which holds only in-frame ones; the method was immunoSEQ multiplex PCR. V, J and clone size derive from that table, while D and trimming were established from the DNA sequence. The sample yields 120,000 to 150,000 clones, about 90% seen once. This sample is part of a study of blood T cell repertoires in COVID-19. At the level of the study: Sites in the United States, Italy and Spain provided acute and convalescent COVID-19 samples. In each case, the material was cDNA or gDNA derived from T cells, B-cell-depleted T cells, or PBMCs.

The rearrangement joins TRBV30 to TRBJ1-6, with D unresolved. This clonotype was obtained from a man in his forties or fifties with active or convalescent COVID-19. The sample taken for sequencing was peripheral blood. This CDR3 reads CAWVKQPSSYNSPLHF. CDR3 bases: TGTGCCTGGGTCAAACAGCCGAGCTCCTATAATTCACCCCTCCACTTT.